This T cell receptor beta chain was obtained from a study of Ad26.COV2.S vaccination and SARS-CoV-2 variants (dated by TCRdb to about 2021). About the full investigation: Vaccine-arm donors were drawn from COV1001, a multicentre, randomized, double-blind, placebo-controlled phase I-IIa trial of Ad26.COV2.S in healthy adults. Ad26.COV2.S was administered intramuscularly at a dose of 5x10^10 or 1x10^11 viral particles, either as one shot or as two shots given 56 days apart. The specificity and breadth of SARS-CoV-2-reactive T cell receptors after Ad26.COV2.S vaccination were assessed by TCRbeta repertoire sequencing. The TCR-sequenced set comprised approximately 32 samples: some 19 Ad26.COV2.S vaccine recipients, 5 placebo recipients and 8 SARS-CoV-2 convalescent individuals. Trial participants were randomized into five groups of five, in which low-dose or high-dose Ad26.COV2.S was given once or twice, or placebo was given on both occasions. Investigators did not know the trial group allocation while performing experiments and assessing outcomes. The research as a whole found: Compared with placebo recipients, Ad26.COV2.S recipients showed higher spike-specific TCR breadth (P = 0.0014). After vaccination, spike-specific CD8+ and CD4+ T cell responses were reported to show substantial breadth. Comparable non-spike TCR breadth was observed between vaccine and placebo recipients, consistent with only spike being contained in the vaccine. The authors noted that total T cell responses may have been underestimated by the TCR breadth and depth analyses. The study was not powered to compare responses between vaccine doses or regimens.

The immunoSEQ Assay was used to sequence TCRbeta CDR3 regions. After extraction, genomic DNA underwent amplification by bias-controlled multiplex PCR, followed by high-throughput sequencing. Turning to the authors' computational methods: To quantify the absolute abundance of each unique TCRbeta CDR3 region, sequences were collapsed and filtered. Usable DNA was measured by amplifying reference genes present in all nucleated cells, and TCRbeta template counts were normalized to that usable DNA to estimate T cell fraction. Repertoire TCRs were annotated as SARS-CoV-2-specific by exact matching of V gene, CDR3 amino acid sequence and J gene to a known reactive TCR set. The reference SARS-CoV-2 TCR set was obtained from MIRA and was filtered for enrichment in COVID-19-positive ImmuneCODE repertoires, whereby public or cross-reactive TCRs were removed. Based on the MIRA antigens, annotated TCRs were further analysed at the level of specific ORF or position within ORF. Breadth was defined as the number of annotated unique rearrangements divided by the total number of unique productive rearrangements, and depth was defined as the summed frequency of the annotated unique rearrangements. TCR breadth was compared between groups using two-sided Wilcoxon rank-sum tests. Entries here come from immuneACCESS through TCRdb and include only in-frame sequences with V and J called. Some clones fail to appear in such tables; in the studies checked, an unresolved V gene covers under half of the shortfall, and the cause of the remainder is unknown. From that table come the V and J calls and clone size; the DNA was used to work out D and trimming. The table for this sample lists some 370,000 clones; around four fifths of them were counted only once. Jointly, the top ten make up approximately 7% of the sample.

The CDR3 sequence holds 20 residues, the cysteine and phenylalanine included. Here the CDR3 DNA is all that survives: 60 bases in frame from base 1. CDR1 and CDR2 are drawn from the germline V gene: SGHVS, FNYEAQ. V loses 1 base, J loses 3 bases, and the germline ends lie 25 bases apart. Regarding this clone: This receptor's antigen is unknown. Per-nucleotide qualities are absent, and no much larger clonotype sits a single base away.

The treatment or condition label corresponds to: around 19 received Ad26.COV2.S at low or high dose, single or two shots; several received placebo; per-sample allocation not given. For vaccine and placebo recipients, repertoires were sequenced using samples collected on day 63 after the first injection. Cohort 1b enrolled roughly 25 adults aged 18-55 years at a single site in Boston, USA, between 29 July and 7 August 2020. Ad26.COV2.S was a replication-incompetent adenovirus type 26 vector expressing a prefusion-stabilized SARS-CoV-2 spike protein from the original Wuhan strain. Sequencing used peripheral blood, obtained in a trial of Ad26.COV2.S vaccine versus placebo. This TCR came from a person between 18 and 60 years old who received the Ad26.COV2.S COVID-19 vaccine or a placebo. The chain joins TRBV7-6 to TRBJ1-3; the best D guess is TRBD1, with 5 bases matching. This receptor carries the CDR3 CASSLGKLMVPGARGNTIYF. The nucleotides are TGTGCCAGCAGCTTAGGAAAGTTGATGGTGCCCGGGGCCCGTGGAAACACCATATATTTT.